This T cell receptor (beta chain) emerged from a study of regulatory T cells in long-lasting Graves disease. Study-wide results and caveats: Reduced TCR diversity was observed in persistent Graves' patients versus newly diagnosed patients.

Investigators prepared the TCR beta libraries by applying iRepertoire HTBI primers and Arm-PCR of CDR3 regions. In TCRdb, the multiplex PCR reads were re-called with MiXCR into one record per CDR3 protein. The repertoire holds 450,000 to 500,000 distinct CDR3 sequences, with about 16% as singletons. The CDR3 sequence is 15 residues long. Germline V gene sequence: CDR1 GTSNPN, CDR2 SVGIG (reference sequence). The trim removed 2 bases at V and 7 bases at J, leaving 10 bases unmatched. This clonotype showed up many times. Its antigen remains unidentified. The time point here: newly diagnosed GD, antithyroid drugs for less than 3 months. The authors made the TCR library using RNA they extracted from PBMCs. The sample was also reused in another study, on T cells in Graves' hyperthyroidism and ophthalmopathy.

The chain has TRBV30 and TRBJ2-1, with TRBD2 matching over 8 bases. Sequences were derived from peripheral blood mononuclear cells (PBMCs), sampled at new diagnosis, from a patient treated with antithyroid drugs. The receptor was derived from a man in his forties with Graves disease. The CDR3 loop is CAWSPRRGAENEQFF. The CDR3 region has the DNA TGTGCCTGGAGTCCTCGGCGGGGGGCAGAAAATGAGCAGTTCTTC.